The TCR beta chain under discussion was sequenced for a study of blood T cell repertoires in COVID-19. This CDR3 contains 13 residues. V lost 0 bases and J lost 5, with 7 bases in between. CDR1 KGHDR and CDR2 SFDVKD come from the germline V gene. Profiling relied on immunoSEQ multiplex PCR, and the TCRdb table lists in-frame clones only, not all of them. The sample records some 60,000 clones, approximately 80% being singletons. This clonotype was sampled from a man aged 45-65 years with COVID-19, enrolled during active disease. The V call is TRBV24-1, the J call TRBJ2-7; D ambiguous. The sequenced sample was peripheral blood. Here the CDR3 reads CATSDLLTDEQYF. The CDR3 DNA reads as TGTGCCACCAGTGATTTGCTAACGGACGAGCAGTACTTC.